This entry features one TCR beta chain sequence. This clone appeared once. Its antigen has not been determined. The input lacks base qualities; no much larger clone sits a single base away. These data come from a study of CD8+ T cells in alopecia areata (dated by TCRdb to the late 2010s). Some background on the complete study: Treated patients were enrolled in an open-label pilot trial of oral tofacitinib at 5 to 10 mg twice daily for moderate-to-severe alopecia areata. RNA was obtained with the PAXgene miRNA kit for fixed scalp, the miRNeasy kit for PBMCs, and the RNeasy kit for mouse skin. Patients stayed on tofacitinib for 6 to 18 months and then had 6 months of follow-up off drug so that delayed response and recurrence could be assessed. Patients on tofacitinib were biopsied at baseline and after 4 and 24 weeks of treatment, and several of the patients also had a later scalp biopsy. In humans, TCRbeta sequencing was performed on scalp tissue and on sorted CD4+ and CD8+ peripheral blood T cells from healthy controls and from patients with patchy or totalis/universalis alopecia areata. The SALT score, which quantifies the percentage of affected scalp surface area, was used to measure disease severity in treated patients. TCRbeta CDR3 regions were amplified by immunoSEQ multiplex PCR using 35 Vbeta forward and 13 Jbeta reverse primers. Scalp clonality was compared across normal scalp (n=4), patchy alopecia areata scalp (n=8), and alopecia totalis/universalis scalp (n=8). To study T cell clonal expansion in alopecia areata, the researchers applied high-throughput TCRbeta sequencing to both the C3H/HeJ mouse model and human patients.

Library method: the immunoSEQ multiplex PCR assay. To provide template for TCR sequencing, every sample had RNA extracted and reverse transcribed into cDNA. SuperScript III was used for first-strand cDNA synthesis, primed with a 2:1 mix of oligo-dT and random hexamers. A synthetic immune receptor repertoire was used to assess amplification bias, and residual bias was removed computationally. The paper's processing steps were these. Raw reads were preprocessed for error removal, and CDR3 was defined according to IMGT conventions as running from the conserved cysteine to phenylalanine. To get clonality, Shannon entropy was normalized by log2 of the number of productive unique TCRs and the result was subtracted from 1. Whether each scalp clone was CD4 or CD8 was inferred by checking scalp TCRbeta sequences against the CD4 and CD8 repertoires from sorted blood. What TCRdb holds here is the immuneACCESS table cut down to in-frame rearrangements. Part of the clones is not present; checked against another copy, under half of the missing clones reflect an unresolved V gene, and the others are unexplained. The V and J calls and clone size were taken over from that table, and D and trimming were inferred from the DNA. The sample yields around 190,000 clones; 55% to 70% were counted once. Together, the top ten hold 4% to 5% of the sample.

Reading the germline V gene gives CDR1 SGDLS and CDR2 YYNGEE. Trimmed from V: 4 bases; trimmed from J: 7 bases; junction bases lacking a gene match: 10. The CDR3 covers 14 residues, taking in both the cysteine and the phenylalanine. Only CDR3 DNA remains: 42 bases, in frame from the first base. The time point label, read with the paper, signifies: roughly 27 days on oral tofacitinib. This sample's treatment or condition label indicates: oral pan-JAK inhibitor, 5-10 mg twice daily. From alopecia areata patients, peripheral blood was collected along with lesional scalp punch biopsies. After PBMCs were isolated by density centrifugation and stained for CD3, CD4 and CD8, a FACSAria was used to sort CD4+ and CD8+ T cells. The paper's findings and limits, for the study overall: Compared with normal scalp, lesional scalp had higher clonality and more expanded CD8+ clones, particularly in alopecia totalis/universalis, a pattern that suggests antigenic drive. Unlike mouse skin, where gammadelta T cells dominate, normal human skin contains resident alphabeta T cells that get sequenced too, which complicates analysis of the scalp TCR repertoire. Compared with mice, TCR sequences shared between patients were less clear, possibly partly because of HLA diversity across the patient population. With tofacitinib, both scalp clonality and the number of expanded CD8+ clones among the top 100 scalp clones went down significantly. Because the treated cohort was small and included a single nonresponder, larger studies are needed to assess links between baseline CD8+ expansion and response. During tofacitinib treatment, many expanded lesional clones remained in scalp and blood, and this persistence may partly explain relapse after treatment is stopped.

This clonotype was sampled from a human donor with alopecia areata. The V and J segments used are TRBV9 and TRBJ1-1; 7 nucleotides in the junction match TRBD1. Sequencing used CD4+ T cells sorted from blood, obtained at week 4, from a patient treated with tofacitinib. The CDR3 corresponds to CASSRTGDDVEAFF. The bases are TGTGCCAGCAGCCGAACAGGGGACGATGTTGAAGCTTTCTTT.